This TCR beta chain was sequenced in a study of blood T cells in healthy people across ages. Study-wide context: Per two T cells, template switching captured roughly one barcoded beta molecule. Study-wide results and caveats: There were more naive CD4+ cells and higher diversity in long-lived donors than in aged donors. Researchers judged that diversity estimates from one million T cells fell short of true values.

V lost 6 bases and J lost 11, with 23 bases in between. This CDR3 has 15 residues. This clonotype turned up a few times. Antigen: not known. The use of a sample-barcoded 5' primer and a J-beta primer mix characterized a second PCR of about 7 to 12 cycles. TCRdb redid the calling of the 5' RACE reads with MiXCR, one entry per CDR3 protein. The sample has 800,000 to 1,300,000 distinct CDR3 sequences; roughly a quarter are singletons. The same specimen was also included in a second study, on T cells of mothers and their children. That investigation notes: Per child, some 3 million TCR beta CDR3 reads were obtained, against over 9.5 million per mother.

Sequencing input: blood. The TCR originated in a girl aged 2-10 years in good health. The chain links TRBV12-3 or TRBV12-4 to TRBJ1-3, with D unclear. CDR3 sequence: CASSSRWRHARAIYF. The CDR3, as DNA: TGTGCCAGCAGCTCCCGGTGGAGACATGCCAGAGCCATATATTTT.